Included here is one T cell receptor beta chain sequence, with context. No antigen is known for it. The PCR was carried out with 60 Vbeta primers and 13 Jbeta primers. Only in-frame clones appear in the TCRdb table, and some are missing; sequencing was by immunoSEQ multiplex PCR. The sample contains 100,000 to 150,000 clones, 65% to 90% of which appear only once. Nominally healthy donors were sampled, though unrecorded immune exposures were likely. The sample belongs to a study of cytomegalovirus exposure and HLA in healthy donors. Study-wide results and limits: High specificity and sensitivity for cytomegalovirus status were reported for the classifier. In an earlier analysis, about 87% or about 30%: the productive usage of most TCR beta V segments. In a later analysis, specific HLA alleles were associated with 15,000 to 20,000 TCR beta sequences at a 0.05 false discovery rate.

Per the germline V gene, CDR1 is MNHEY and CDR2 is SVGAGI. This CDR3 has 14 amino acids. The V and J ends lost 6 bases and 2 bases respectively, with 10 bases between them. This TCR was recovered from a man aged 45-60 years in good health and CMV-seronegative. The source material was PBMCs. The rearrangement uses TRBV6-5 and TRBJ2-2; the D is unclear. CDR3 DNA: TGTGCCAGCAGGTACGGGCCAAACACCGGGGAGCTGTTTTTT. This translates into CASRYGPNTGELFF.